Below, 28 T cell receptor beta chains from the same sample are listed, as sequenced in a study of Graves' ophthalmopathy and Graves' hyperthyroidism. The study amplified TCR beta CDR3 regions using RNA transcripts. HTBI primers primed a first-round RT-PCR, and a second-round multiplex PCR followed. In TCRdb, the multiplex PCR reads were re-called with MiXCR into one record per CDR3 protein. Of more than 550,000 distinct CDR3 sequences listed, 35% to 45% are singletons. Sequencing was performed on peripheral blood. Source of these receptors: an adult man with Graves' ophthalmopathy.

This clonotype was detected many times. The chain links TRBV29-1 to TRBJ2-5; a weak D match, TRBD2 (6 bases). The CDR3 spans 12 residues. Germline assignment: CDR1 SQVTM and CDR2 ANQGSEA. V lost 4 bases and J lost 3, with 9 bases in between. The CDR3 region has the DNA TGCAGCGTTGCCGGGGGTGAAGAGACCCAGTACTTC. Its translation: CSVAGGEETQYF.

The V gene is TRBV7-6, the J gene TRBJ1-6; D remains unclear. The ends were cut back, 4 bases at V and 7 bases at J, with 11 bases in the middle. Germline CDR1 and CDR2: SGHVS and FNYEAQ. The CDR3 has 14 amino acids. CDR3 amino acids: CASSSALPNSPLHF. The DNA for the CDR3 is TGTGCCAGCAGCTCAGCGTTACCGAATTCACCCCTCCACTTT.

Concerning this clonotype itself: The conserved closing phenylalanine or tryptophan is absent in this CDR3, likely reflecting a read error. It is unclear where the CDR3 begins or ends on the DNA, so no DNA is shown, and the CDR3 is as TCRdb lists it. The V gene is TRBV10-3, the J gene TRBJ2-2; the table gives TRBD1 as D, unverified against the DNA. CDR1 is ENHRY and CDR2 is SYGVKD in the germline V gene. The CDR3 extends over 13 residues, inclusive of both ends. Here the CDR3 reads CASRDTNTGELYV.

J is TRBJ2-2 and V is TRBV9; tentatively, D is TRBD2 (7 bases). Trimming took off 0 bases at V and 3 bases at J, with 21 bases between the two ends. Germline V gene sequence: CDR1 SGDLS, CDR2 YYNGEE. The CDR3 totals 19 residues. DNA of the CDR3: TGTGCCAGCAGCGTAGAGTTTGGGGGGGCGGGCCGGGACACCGGGGAGCTGTTTTTT. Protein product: CASSVEFGGAGRDTGELFF.

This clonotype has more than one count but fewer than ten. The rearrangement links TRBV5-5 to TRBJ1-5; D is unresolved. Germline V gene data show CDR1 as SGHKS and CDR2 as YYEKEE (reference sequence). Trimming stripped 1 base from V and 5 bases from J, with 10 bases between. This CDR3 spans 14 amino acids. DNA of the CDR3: TGTGCCAGCAGCTTGTCCACTCCCTATCAGCCCCAGCATTTT. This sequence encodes CASSLSTPYQPQHF.

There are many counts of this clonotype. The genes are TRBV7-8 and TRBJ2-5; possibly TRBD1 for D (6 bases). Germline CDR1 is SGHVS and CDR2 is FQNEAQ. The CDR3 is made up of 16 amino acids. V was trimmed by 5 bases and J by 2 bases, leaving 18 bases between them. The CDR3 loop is CASSLGSPRGQETQYF. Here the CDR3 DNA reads TGTGCCAGCAGCCTGGGGAGTCCAAGGGGGCAAGAGACCCAGTACTTC.

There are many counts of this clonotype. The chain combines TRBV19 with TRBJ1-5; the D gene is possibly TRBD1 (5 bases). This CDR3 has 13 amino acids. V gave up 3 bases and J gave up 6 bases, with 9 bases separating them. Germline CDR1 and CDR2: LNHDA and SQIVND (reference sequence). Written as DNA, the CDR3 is TGTGCCAGTAGTATGCAGGGTTCTCAGCCCCAGCATTTT. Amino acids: CASSMQGSQPQHF.

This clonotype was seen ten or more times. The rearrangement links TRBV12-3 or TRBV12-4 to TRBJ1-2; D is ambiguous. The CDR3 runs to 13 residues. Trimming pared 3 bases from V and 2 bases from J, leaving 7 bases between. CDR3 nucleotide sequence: TGTGCCAGCAGTTTCTGGAGGAACTATGGCTACACCTTC. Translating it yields CASSFWRNYGYTF.

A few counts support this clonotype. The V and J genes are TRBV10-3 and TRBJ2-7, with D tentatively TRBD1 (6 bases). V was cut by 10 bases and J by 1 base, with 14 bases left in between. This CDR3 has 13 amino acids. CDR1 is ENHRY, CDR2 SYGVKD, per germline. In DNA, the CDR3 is TGTGCCAGCTTGGGGACATCTTCCTACGAGCAGTACTTC. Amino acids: CASLGTSSYEQYF.

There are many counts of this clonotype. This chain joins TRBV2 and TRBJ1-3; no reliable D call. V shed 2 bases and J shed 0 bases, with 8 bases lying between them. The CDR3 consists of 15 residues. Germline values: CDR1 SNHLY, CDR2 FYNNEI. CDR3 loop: CASSELGVSGNTIYF. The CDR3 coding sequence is TGTGCCAGCAGTGAATTAGGAGTCTCTGGAAACACCATATATTTT.

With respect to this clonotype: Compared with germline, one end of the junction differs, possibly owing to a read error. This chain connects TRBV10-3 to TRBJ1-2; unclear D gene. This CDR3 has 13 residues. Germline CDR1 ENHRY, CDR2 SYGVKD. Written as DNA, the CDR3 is TGTGCCAGCAGTGAAAGGGATCGTGGAGGCTACACCTTC. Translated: CASSERDRGGYTF.

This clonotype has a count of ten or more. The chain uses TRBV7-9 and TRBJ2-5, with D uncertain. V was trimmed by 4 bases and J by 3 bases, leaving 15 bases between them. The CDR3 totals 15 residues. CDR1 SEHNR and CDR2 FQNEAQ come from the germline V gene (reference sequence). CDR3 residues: CASSSPDSVKETQYF. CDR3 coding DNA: TGTGCCAGCAGCTCCCCGGATAGTGTGAAAGAGACCCAGTACTTC.

The CDR3 DNA reads as TGTGCCACCAGCAGCTCCCGCCGCGGACGGACTTTGCCTAACACTGAAGCTTTCTTT. Its protein is CATSSSRRGRTLPNTEAFF. The chain uses TRBV15 and TRBJ1-1, with D hard to call. V was clipped by 3 bases and J by 2 bases, with 25 bases between them. Germline V lookup: CDR1 LNHNV, CDR2 YYDKDF (reference sequence). CDR3 length equals 19 residues.

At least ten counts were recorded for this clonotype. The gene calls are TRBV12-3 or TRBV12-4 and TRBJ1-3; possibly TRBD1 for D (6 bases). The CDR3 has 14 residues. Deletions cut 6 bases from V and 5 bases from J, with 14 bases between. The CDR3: CASRRGTLRNTIYF. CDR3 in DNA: TGTGCCAGCAGAAGAGGGACACTGAGAAACACCATATATTTT.

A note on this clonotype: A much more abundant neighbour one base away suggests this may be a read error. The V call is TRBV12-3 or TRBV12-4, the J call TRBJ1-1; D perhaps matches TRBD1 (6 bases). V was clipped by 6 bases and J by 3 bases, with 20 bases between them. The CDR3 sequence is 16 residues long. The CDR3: CASSPSRGPQDTEAFF. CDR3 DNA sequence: TGTGCCAGCAGCCCCTCGCGGGGGCCCCAGGACACTGAAGCTTTCTTT.

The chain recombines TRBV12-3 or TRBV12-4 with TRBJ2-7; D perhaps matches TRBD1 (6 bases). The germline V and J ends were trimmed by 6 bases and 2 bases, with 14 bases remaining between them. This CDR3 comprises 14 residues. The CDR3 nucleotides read TGTGCCAGCAGCTCAGGGGCAGATACCTACGAGCAGTACTTC. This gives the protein CASSSGADTYEQYF.

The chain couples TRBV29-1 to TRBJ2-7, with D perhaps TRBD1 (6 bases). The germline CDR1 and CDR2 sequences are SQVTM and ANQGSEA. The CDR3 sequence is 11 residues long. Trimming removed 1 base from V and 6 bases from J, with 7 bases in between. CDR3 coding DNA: TGCAGCGTTGAAGGGGGGCGCGAGCAGTACTTC. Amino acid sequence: CSVEGGREQYF.

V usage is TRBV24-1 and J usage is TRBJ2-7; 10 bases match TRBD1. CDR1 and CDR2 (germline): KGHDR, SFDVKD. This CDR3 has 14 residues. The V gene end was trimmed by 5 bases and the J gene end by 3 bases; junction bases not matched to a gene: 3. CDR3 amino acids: CATSAGTGDYEQYF. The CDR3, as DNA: TGTGCCACCAGTGCTGGGACAGGGGACTACGAGCAGTACTTC.

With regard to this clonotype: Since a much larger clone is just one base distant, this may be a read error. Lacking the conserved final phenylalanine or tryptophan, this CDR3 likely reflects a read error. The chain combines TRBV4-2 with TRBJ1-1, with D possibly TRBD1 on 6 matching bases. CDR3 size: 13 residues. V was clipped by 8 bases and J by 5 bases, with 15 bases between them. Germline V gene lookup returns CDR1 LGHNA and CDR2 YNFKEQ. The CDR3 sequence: CASGRGARTEAFL. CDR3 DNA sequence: TGTGCCAGCGGGAGGGGGGCTAGAACTGAAGCTTTCCTT.

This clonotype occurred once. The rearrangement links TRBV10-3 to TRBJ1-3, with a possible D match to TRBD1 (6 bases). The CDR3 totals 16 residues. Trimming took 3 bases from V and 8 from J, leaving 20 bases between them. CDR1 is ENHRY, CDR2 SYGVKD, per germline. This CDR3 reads CAISDPGESYGYTIYF. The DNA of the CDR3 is TGTGCCATCAGTGACCCAGGGGAAAGCTATGGCTACACCATATATTTT.

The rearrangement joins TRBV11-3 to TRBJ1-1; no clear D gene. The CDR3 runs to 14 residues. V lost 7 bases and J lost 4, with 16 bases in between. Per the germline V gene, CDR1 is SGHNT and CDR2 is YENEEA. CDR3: CASTTVAGSTEAFF. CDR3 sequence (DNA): TGTGCCAGCACCACAGTTGCGGGAAGCACTGAAGCTTTCTTT.

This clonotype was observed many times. The chain's CDR3 is CASSEETDAGYTF. In nucleotides, the CDR3 is TGTGCCAGCAGTGAGGAGACAGATGCAGGCTACACCTTC. J is TRBJ1-2 and V is TRBV2, with TRBD1 as a possible D gene (5 bases). Trimming stripped 3 bases from V and 8 bases from J, with 13 bases between. Germline loops: CDR1 SNHLY, CDR2 FYNNEI. There are 13 residues in the CDR3.

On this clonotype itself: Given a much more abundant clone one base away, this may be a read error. The CDR3 DNA follows: TGTGCCAGTGGTACGGAGACAGGGGGCAGCGCTGAAGCTTTCTTT. Translation: CASGTETGGSAEAFF. The V gene is TRBV19, the J gene TRBJ1-1; 10 nucleotides agree with TRBD1. J was trimmed by 6 bases and V by 8 bases; bases with no gene match: 12. This CDR3 has 15 amino acids. Germline V gives CDR1 LNHDA, CDR2 SQIVND (reference sequence). Combining the CDR3 with reference TRBV19 and TRBJ1-1 gives the whole variable domain DGGITQSPKYLFRKEGQNVTLSCEQNLNHDAMYWYRQDPGQGLRLIYYSQIVNDFQKGDIAEGYSVSREKKESFPLTVTSAQKNPTAFYLCASGTETGGSAEAFFGQGTRLTVV.

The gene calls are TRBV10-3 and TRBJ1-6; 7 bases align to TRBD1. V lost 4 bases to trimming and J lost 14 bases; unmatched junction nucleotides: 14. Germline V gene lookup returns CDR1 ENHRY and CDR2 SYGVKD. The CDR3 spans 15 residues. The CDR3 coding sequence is TGTGCCATCAGTGCCGGGACAGTTCCGGCAGTAGCCCTCCACTTT. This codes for CAISAGTVPAVALHF.

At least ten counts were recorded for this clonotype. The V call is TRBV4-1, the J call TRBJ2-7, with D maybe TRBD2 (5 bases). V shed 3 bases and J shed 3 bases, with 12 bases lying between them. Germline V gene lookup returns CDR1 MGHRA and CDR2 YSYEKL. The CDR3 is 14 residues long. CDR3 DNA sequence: TGCGCCAGCAGCCAGCTGACGGGATACTACGAGCAGTACTTC. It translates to CASSQLTGYYEQYF.

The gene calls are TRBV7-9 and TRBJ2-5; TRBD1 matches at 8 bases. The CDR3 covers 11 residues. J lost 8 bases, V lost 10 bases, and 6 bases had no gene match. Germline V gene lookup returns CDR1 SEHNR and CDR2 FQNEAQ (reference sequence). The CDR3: CAIRTGGTQYF. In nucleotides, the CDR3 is TGTGCCATCAGAACAGGGGGAACCCAGTACTTC.

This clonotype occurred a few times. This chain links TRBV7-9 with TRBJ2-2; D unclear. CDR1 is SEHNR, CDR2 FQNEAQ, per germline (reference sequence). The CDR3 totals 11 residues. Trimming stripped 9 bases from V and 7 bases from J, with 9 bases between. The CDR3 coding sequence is TGTGCCAGTTCAACGGACGGGGAGCTGTTTTTT. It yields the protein CASSTDGELFF.

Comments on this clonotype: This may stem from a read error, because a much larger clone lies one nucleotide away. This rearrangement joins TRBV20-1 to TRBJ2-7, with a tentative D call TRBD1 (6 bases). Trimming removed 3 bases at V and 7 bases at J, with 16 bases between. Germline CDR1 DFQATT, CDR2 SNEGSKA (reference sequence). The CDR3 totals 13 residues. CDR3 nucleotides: TGCAGTGCTAGCGCCCCAGGGGTTTTGGAGCAGTACTTC. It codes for CSASAPGVLEQYF.